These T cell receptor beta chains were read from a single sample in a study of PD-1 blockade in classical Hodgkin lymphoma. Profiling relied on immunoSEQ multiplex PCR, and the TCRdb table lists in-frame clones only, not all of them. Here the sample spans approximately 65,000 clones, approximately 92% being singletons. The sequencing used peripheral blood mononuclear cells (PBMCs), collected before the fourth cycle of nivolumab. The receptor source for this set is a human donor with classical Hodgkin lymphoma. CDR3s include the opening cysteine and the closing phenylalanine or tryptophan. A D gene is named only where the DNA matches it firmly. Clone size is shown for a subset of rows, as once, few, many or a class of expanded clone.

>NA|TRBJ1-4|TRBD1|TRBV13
TGTGCCAGCAGCTGGCGGACAGGGAATGAAAAACTGTTTTTT
CASSWRTGNEKLFF
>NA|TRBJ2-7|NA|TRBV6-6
TGTGCCAGCTCGTTCCAGGCAGCCGGGCGCCACGAGCAGTACTTC
CASSFQAAGRHEQYF
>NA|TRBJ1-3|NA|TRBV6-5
TGTGCCAGCAGTTTATTGGGACCCCGGCGCACCATATATTTT
CASSLLGPRRTIYF
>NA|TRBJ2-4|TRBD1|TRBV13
TGTGCCAGCAGCGCGAGAGGGACAGCCCTGTGGGTATTGAAAAACATTCAGTACTTC
CASSARGTALWVLKNIQYF
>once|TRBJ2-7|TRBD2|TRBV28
TGTGCCAGCATAGGGACTAGCCCCTCCTACGAGCAGTACTTC
CASIGTSPSYEQYF
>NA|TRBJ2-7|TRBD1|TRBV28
TGTGCCAGCAGCTCCCCCGACAGGGTACCATCGGGCGAGCAGTACTTC
CASSSPDRVPSGEQYF
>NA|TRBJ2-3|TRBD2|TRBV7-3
TGTGCCAGCAGCTTGGCGGGAGCGCCAGATACGCAGTATTTT
CASSLAGAPDTQYF
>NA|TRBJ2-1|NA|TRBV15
TGTGCCACCAGCAGACTACTTCGGGATGAGCAGTTCTTC
CATSRLLRDEQFF
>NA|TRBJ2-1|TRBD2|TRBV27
TGTGCCAGCAGGACGGGACTAGCGGGGGCATACAATGAGCAGTTCTTC
CASRTGLAGAYNEQFF
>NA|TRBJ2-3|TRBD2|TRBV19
TGTGCCAGTAGACCCTCAAGCGGGACCATAACAGATACGCAGTATTTT
CASRPSSGTITDTQYF
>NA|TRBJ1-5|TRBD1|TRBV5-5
TGTGCCAGCAGCCTGGGGACAGGGGTTCAGCCCCAGCATTTT
CASSLGTGVQPQHF